This is a list of T cell receptor beta chains from one sample in a study of radiation and T cells in renal cell carcinoma. Sequenced by immunoSEQ multiplex PCR; TCRdb stores in-frame clones only, minus some. The table has about 130,000 clones, roughly 84% seen once. This sample comprised blood, obtained from a patient whose treatment included radiotherapy and nephrectomy. These receptors were taken from a woman aged 45-65 years with renal cell carcinoma. The CDR3 runs from the conserved cysteine through the conserved F or W. Fields, in order: D gene, V gene, CDR3 length, clone size, J gene, CDR3 DNA, CDR3 protein. D genes are given only for firm matches. Not all rows give a size; the values are once, few, many and, for expanded clones, a class.

>-|TRBV9|12|-|TRBJ1-3
TGTGCCAGCAGTGGGGGAGGAAACACCATATATTTT
CASSGGGNTIYF
>TRBD1|TRBV9|17|-|TRBJ1-6
TGTGCCAGCAGCACCCATGAAGGGGGCAGAGTAAATTCACCCCTCCACTTT
CASSTHEGGRVNSPLHF
>-|TRBV6-1|13|-|TRBJ1-5
TGTGCCAGCAGTGAAATTCTATCAAAGCCCCAGCATTTT
CASSEILSKPQHF
>-|TRBV5-1|15|-|TRBJ1-4
TGCGCCAGCAGCTTGAACCTGGGGGGACGTGAAAAACTGTTTTTT
CASSLNLGGREKLFF
>TRBD1|TRBV27|14|-|TRBJ2-1
TGTGCCAGCAGTTTCCGTGGGACAGACAATGAGCAGTTCTTC
CASSFRGTDNEQFF
>-|TRBV4-2|15|-|TRBJ2-1
TGTGCCAGCAGCCCAACTAAGACACTCAACAATGAGCAGTTCTTC
CASSPTKTLNNEQFF
>TRBD1|TRBV7-8|14|-|TRBJ1-1
TGTGCCAGCAGTCGGGACAGGGGGGATACTGAAGCTTTCTTT
CASSRDRGDTEAFF
>-|TRBV6-1|11|-|TRBJ2-7
TGTGCCAGCTCCCTGGGTTACGAGCAGTACTTC
CASSLGYEQYF
>-|TRBV19|13|once|TRBJ1-5
TGTGCCAGTAGCGGAACAGGGATGCAGCCCCAGCATTTT
CASSGTGMQPQHF
>-|TRBV7-7|16|-|TRBJ2-5
TGTGCTAGCAGCTTAGGGATAGCGGTCAACCAAGAGACCCAGTACTTC
CASSLGIAVNQETQYF
>-|TRBV29-1|15|-|TRBJ2-3
TGCAGCGTTTCTACCGGGACCGCCAGCACAGATACGCAGTATTTT
CSVSTGTASTDTQYF
>TRBD2|TRBV29-1|16|-|TRBJ2-3
TGCAGCGTTGAAGATCAAGCGGGGGGGGTTTTAGATACGCAGTATTTT
CSVEDQAGGVLDTQYF
>-|TRBV27|15|-|TRBJ1-2
TGTGCCAGCAGTTTATCCCAGACACCTGTCTATGGCTACACCTTC
CASSLSQTPVYGYTF
>TRBD2|TRBV2|16|-|TRBJ2-1
TGTGCCAGCCGAGCGGGACTAGCGGGGTCCGCCAATGAGCAGTTCTTC
CASRAGLAGSANEQFF
>-|TRBV9|15|few|TRBJ1-1
TGTGCCAGCAGCCCTGGGGCCCCCCGGGGGGCTGAAGCTTTCTTT
CASSPGAPRGAEAFF
>TRBD1|TRBV7-8|15|-|TRBJ2-1
TGTGCCAGCAGCTTAGGGGGACAGGCTTTTTCCGAGCAGTTCTTC
CASSLGGQAFSEQFF
>TRBD1|TRBV5-1|14|few|TRBJ1-2
TGCGCCAGCAGCGGGGGACAGGGCAACTATGGCTACACCTTC
CASSGGQGNYGYTF
>TRBD2|TRBV7-9|15|few|TRBJ2-2
TGTGCCAGCAGCCTAGCTAGCGGGGCAACCGGGGAGCTGTTTTTT
CASSLASGATGELFF
>-|TRBV6-1|15|-|TRBJ2-2
TGTGCCAGTAAGGGAAGCGCGGGGGCCACCGGGGAGCTGTTTTTT
CASKGSAGATGELFF
>-|TRBV15|17|-|TRBJ1-1
TGTGCCACCAGCAGCCGAAAAATCGGGCTTATAAACACTGAAGCTTTCTTT
CATSSRKIGLINTEAFF
>-|TRBV11-1|14|-|TRBJ1-6
TGTGCCAGCAGCTTGCAGGGGAGGAATTCACCCCTCCACTTT
CASSLQGRNSPLHF
>-|TRBV2|13|-|TRBJ1-1
TGTGCCAGCAGTGTGCAGGGCGGCACTGAAGCTTTCTTT
CASSVQGGTEAFF
>TRBD1|TRBV5-4|14|-|TRBJ2-3
TGTGCCAGCAGTCGACAGGGCCCGACAGATACGCAGTATTTT
CASSRQGPTDTQYF
>TRBD1|TRBV18|15|-|TRBJ1-2
TGTGCCAGCTCACCAACTTACAGGGGGAACTATGGCTACACCTTC
CASSPTYRGNYGYTF
>-|TRBV6-1|15|-|TRBJ2-7
TGTGCCAGCAGTGATTTAGGGGTGCCCTCCACCGAGCAGTACTTC
CASSDLGVPSTEQYF
>-|TRBV11-2|13|-|TRBJ2-1
TGTGCCAGCAGCTTAGAGAGGGGGGATGAGCAGTTCTTC
CASSLERGDEQFF
>-|TRBV6-6|13|-|TRBJ1-1
TGTGCCAGCAGTTACGAAAAAAGGGGGGAAGCTTTCTTT
CASSYEKRGEAFF
>TRBD1|TRBV7-2|15|-|TRBJ1-3
TGTGCCAGCAGCTTAGAGGGGGCAGGAGGAAACACCATATATTTT
CASSLEGAGGNTIYF
>TRBD1|TRBV9|14|-|TRBJ1-1
TGTGCCAGCAGCTTTACAGGGGAATCCACTGAAGCTTTCTTT
CASSFTGESTEAFF
>TRBD1|TRBV7-9|15|few|TRBJ2-5
TGTGCCAGCAGCTTAGCAGGGGGCGACGGAGAGACCCAGTACTTC
CASSLAGGDGETQYF
>-|TRBV6-5|14|once|TRBJ1-2
TGTGCCAGCAGTTACTCGTTCCAGGGCTATGGCTACACCTTC
CASSYSFQGYGYTF